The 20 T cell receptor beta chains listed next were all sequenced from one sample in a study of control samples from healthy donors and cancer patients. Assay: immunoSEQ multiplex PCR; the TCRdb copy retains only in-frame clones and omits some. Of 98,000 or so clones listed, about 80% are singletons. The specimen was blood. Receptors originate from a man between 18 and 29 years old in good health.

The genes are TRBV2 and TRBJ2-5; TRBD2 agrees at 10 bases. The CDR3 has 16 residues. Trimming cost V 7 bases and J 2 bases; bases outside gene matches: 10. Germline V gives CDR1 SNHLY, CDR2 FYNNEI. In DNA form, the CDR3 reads TGTGCCAGCAAGCGTCTAGCGGGGGAGTATCAAGAGACCCAGTACTTC. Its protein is CASKRLAGEYQETQYF.

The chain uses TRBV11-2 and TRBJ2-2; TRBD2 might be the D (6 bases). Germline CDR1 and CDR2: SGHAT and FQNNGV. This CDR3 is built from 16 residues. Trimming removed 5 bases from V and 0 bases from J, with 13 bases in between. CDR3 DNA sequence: TGTGCCAGCAGCCCGATCTGGGGGGCGAACACCGGGGAGCTGTTTTTT. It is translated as CASSPIWGANTGELFF.

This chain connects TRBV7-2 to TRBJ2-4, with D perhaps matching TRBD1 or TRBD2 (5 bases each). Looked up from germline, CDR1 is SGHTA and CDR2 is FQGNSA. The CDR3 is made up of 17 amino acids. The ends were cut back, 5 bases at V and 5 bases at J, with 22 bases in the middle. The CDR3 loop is CASSASSGSRGENIQYF. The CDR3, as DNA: TGTGCCAGCAGCGCCTCTTCAGGGAGTAGAGGCGAAAACATTCAGTACTTC.

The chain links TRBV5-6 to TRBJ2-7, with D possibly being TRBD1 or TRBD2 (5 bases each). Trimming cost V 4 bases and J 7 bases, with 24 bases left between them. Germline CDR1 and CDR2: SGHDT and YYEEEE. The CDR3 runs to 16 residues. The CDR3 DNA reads TGTGCCAGCAGCGAGTCGGGACGGCGAACGATGGTTGAGCAGTACGTC. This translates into CASSESGRRTMVEQYV.

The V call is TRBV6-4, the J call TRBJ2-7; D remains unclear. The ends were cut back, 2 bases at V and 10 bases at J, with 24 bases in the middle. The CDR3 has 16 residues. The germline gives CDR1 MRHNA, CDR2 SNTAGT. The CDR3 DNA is TGTGCCAGCAGTGACCTGGTGGGAAACTCCTATCATAGCCAGTACGTC. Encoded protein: CASSDLVGNSYHSQYV.

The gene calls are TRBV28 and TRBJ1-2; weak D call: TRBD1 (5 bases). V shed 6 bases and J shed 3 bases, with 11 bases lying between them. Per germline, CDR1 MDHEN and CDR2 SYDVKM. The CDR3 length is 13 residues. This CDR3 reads CASSRDGYYGYTF. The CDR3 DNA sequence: TGTGCCAGCAGCAGGGATGGGTACTATGGCTACACCTTC.

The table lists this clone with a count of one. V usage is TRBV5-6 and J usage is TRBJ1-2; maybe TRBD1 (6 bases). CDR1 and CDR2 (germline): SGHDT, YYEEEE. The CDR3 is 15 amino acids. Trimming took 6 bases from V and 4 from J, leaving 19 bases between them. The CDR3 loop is CASTKGRGSPYGYTF. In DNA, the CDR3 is TGTGCCAGCACCAAAGGGAGGGGGTCTCCCTATGGCTACACCTTC.

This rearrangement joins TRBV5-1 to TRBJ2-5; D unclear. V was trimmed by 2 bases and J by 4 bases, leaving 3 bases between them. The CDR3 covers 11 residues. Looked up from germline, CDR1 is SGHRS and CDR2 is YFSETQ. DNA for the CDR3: TGCGCCAGCAGCTTCGGAGAGACCCAGTACTTC. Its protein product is CASSFGETQYF.

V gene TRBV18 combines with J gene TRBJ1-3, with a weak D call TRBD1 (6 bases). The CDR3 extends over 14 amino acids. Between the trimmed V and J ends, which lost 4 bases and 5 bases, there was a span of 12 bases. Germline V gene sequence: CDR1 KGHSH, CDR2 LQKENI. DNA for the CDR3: TGTGCCAGCTCACGTTCGGGACAAAGAAACACCATATATTTT. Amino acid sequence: CASSRSGQRNTIYF. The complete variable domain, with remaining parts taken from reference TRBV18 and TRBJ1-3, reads NAGVMQNPRHLVRRRGQEARLRCSPMKGHSHVYWYRQLPEEGLKFMVYLQKENIIDESGMPKERFSAEFPKEGPSILRIQQVVRGDSAAYFCASSRSGQRNTIYFGEGSWLTVV.

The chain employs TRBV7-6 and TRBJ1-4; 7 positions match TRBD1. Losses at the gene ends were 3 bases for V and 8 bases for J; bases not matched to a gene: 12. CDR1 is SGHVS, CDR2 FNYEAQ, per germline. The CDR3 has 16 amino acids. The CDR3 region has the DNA TGTGCCAGCAGCTTCGGACTCACAGGGGACGAGGAAAAACTGTTTTTT. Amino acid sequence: CASSFGLTGDEEKLFF.

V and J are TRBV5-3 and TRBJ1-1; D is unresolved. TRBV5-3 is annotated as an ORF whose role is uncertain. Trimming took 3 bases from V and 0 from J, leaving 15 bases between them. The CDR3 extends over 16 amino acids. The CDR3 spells CARSSASGYMNTEAFF. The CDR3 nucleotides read TGTGCCAGAAGCTCCGCCTCGGGGTATATGAACACTGAAGCTTTCTTT.

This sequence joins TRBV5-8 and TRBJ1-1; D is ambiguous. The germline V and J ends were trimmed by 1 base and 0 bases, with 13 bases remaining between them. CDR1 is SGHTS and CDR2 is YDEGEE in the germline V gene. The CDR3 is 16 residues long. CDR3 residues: CASSLRAAIMNTEAFF. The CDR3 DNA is TGTGCCAGCAGCTTGAGGGCAGCTATCATGAACACTGAAGCTTTCTTT.

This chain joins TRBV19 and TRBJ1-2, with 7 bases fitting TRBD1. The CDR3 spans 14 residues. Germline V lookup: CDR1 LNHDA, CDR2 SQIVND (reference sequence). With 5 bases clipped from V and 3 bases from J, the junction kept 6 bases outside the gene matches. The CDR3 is CASSPDRVDYGYTF. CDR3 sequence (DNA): TGTGCCAGTAGTCCAGACAGGGTTGACTATGGCTACACCTTC.

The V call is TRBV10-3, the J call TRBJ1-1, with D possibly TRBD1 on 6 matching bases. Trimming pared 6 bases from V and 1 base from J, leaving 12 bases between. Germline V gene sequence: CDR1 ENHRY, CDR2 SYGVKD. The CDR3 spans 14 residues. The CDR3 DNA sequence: TGTGCCATCAGCCTCGGGGGGCGGAACACTGAAGCTTTCTTT. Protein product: CAISLGGRNTEAFF.

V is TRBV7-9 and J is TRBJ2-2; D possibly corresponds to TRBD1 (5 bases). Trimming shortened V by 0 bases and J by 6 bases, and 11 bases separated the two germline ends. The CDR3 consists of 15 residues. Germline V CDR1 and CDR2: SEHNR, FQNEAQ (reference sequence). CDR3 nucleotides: TGTGCCAGCAGCTTAGCGGCCAGGGCTGCCGGGGAGCTGTTTTTT. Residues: CASSLAARAAGELFF.

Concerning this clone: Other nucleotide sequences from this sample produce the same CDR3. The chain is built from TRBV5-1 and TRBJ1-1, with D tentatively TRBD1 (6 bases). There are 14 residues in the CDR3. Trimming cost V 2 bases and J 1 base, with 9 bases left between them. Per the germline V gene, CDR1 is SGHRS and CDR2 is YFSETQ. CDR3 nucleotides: TGCGCCAGCAGCTTACAAGGGGGGAACACTGAAGCTTTCTTT. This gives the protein CASSLQGGNTEAFF.

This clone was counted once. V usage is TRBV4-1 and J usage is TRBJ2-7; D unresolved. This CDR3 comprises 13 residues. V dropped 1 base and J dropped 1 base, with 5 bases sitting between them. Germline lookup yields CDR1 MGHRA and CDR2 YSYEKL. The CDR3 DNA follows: TGCGCCAGCAGCCAAGCGGAGTCCTACGAGCAGTACTTC. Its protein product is CASSQAESYEQYF.

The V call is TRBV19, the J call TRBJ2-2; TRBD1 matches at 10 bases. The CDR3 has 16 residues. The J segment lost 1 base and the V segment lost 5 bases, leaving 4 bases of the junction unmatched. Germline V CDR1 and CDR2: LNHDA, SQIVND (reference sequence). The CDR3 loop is CASSLRTGGNTGELFF. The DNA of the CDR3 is TGTGCCAGTAGTTTACGGACAGGGGGGAACACCGGGGAGCTGTTTTTT.

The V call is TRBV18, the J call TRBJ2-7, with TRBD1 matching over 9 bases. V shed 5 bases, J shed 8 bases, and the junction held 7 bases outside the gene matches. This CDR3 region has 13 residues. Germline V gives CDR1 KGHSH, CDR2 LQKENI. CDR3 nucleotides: TGTGCCAGCTCAGATACAGGGGGCGGGAAGCAGTACGTC. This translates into CASSDTGGGKQYV.

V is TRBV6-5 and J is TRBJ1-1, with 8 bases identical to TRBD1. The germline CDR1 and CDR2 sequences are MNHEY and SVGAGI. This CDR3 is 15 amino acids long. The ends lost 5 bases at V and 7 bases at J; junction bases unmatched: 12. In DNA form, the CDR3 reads TGTGCCAGCAGTAGAGGCCCGGGGACAGGATTTGAAGCTTTCTTT. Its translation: CASSRGPGTGFEAFF.